This passage covers 21 T cell receptor beta chains from one sample sequenced in a study of neoadjuvant anti-PD-1 for oral cavity cancer. Measured with immunoSEQ multiplex PCR; TCRdb has only the in-frame clones, and not every one. The table includes 15,000 to 20,000 clones, 50% to 65% detected once. The source was PBMCs, collected before nivolumab (anti-PD-1) treatment. All receptors come from a person aged 40 to 85 with oral cavity squamous cell carcinoma.

The rearrangement links TRBV5-6 to TRBJ1-2; D remains ambiguous. Germline CDR1 is SGHDT and CDR2 is YYEEEE. This CDR3 has 12 residues. Trimming cost V 1 base and J 8 bases, with 9 bases left between them. CDR3 amino acids: CASSLSTGGYTF. The CDR3 coding sequence is TGTGCCAGCAGCTTGAGTACTGGAGGCTACACCTTC.

In this sample, this clone turned up a few times. The chain links TRBV20-1 to TRBJ2-5; D unclear. V was trimmed by 8 bases and J by 5 bases, leaving 12 bases between them. The CDR3 is 11 residues long. The V gene's germline CDR1 is DFQATT and CDR2 SNEGSKA (reference sequence). CDR3 sequence reads: CSQRDGETQYF. CDR3 nucleotide sequence: TGCAGTCAAAGAGATGGCGAGACCCAGTACTTC.

The V and J genes are TRBV19 and TRBJ2-2; the D is unclear. This CDR3 comprises 13 residues. V lost 3 bases, J lost 4 bases, and 6 bases lay in between. The germline V gene has CDR1 LNHDA and CDR2 SQIVND (reference sequence). The CDR3 protein is CASSIQSTGELFF. CDR3 nucleotide sequence: TGTGCCAGTAGTATTCAGTCCACCGGGGAGCTGTTTTTT.

This sequence joins TRBV5-1 and TRBJ1-2, with 11 bases lining up with TRBD1. This CDR3 is built from 15 residues. In germline, CDR1 is SGHRS, CDR2 YFSETQ. J was trimmed by 4 bases and V by 5 bases; bases with no gene match: 7. For the CDR3, the DNA is TGCGCCAGCAGAGGCGGACAGGGGGCAAGCTATGGCTACACCTTC. It specifies CASRGGQGASYGYTF. Looking up the rest from reference TRBV5-1 and TRBJ1-2 gives the full variable domain: KAGVTQTPRYLIKTRGQQVTLSCSPISGHRSVSWYQQTPGQGLQFLFEYFSETQRNKGNFPGRFSGRQFSNSRSEMNVSTLELGDSALYLCASRGGQGASYGYTFGSGTRLTVV.

DNA of the CDR3: TGTGCCAGCAGCCGCGATGGTGCCAACGAGCAGTACTTC. Amino acid sequence: CASSRDGANEQYF. This chain uses TRBV7-6 with TRBJ2-7; D remains unclear. V was clipped by 5 bases and J by 5 bases, with 13 bases between them. Per the germline V gene, CDR1 is SGHVS and CDR2 is FNYEAQ. The CDR3 length is 13 residues.

The V call is TRBV5-1, the J call TRBJ2-3; D is undetermined. There are 12 residues in the CDR3. CDR1 is SGHRS and CDR2 is YFSETQ in the germline V gene. The V end lost 5 bases, the J end lost 3 bases, and 7 bases lay between the germline ends. CDR3 protein: CASRERTDTQYF. CDR3 DNA sequence: TGCGCCAGCAGAGAAAGGACAGATACGCAGTATTTT.

The J gene is TRBJ2-1, the V gene TRBV7-3, with 8 bases that match TRBD1. V gave up 2 bases and J gave up 7 bases; unmatched junction bases: 4. Germline V gives CDR1 SGHTA, CDR2 FQGTGA. The CDR3 is 14 residues long. The CDR3 protein is CASSLQGARNEQFF. The CDR3 region has the DNA TGTGCCAGCAGCTTACAGGGGGCAAGGAATGAGCAGTTCTTC.

This rearrangement joins TRBV2 to TRBJ1-1, with D maybe TRBD1 (5 bases). Looked up from germline, CDR1 is SNHLY and CDR2 is FYNNEI. There are 15 residues in the CDR3. V lost 4 bases and J 1 base, leaving 13 bases between the germline ends. DNA for the CDR3: TGTGCCAGCAGTGTTTGGGGGTTCGGGAACACTGAAGCTTTCTTT. Its protein product is CASSVWGFGNTEAFF.

The chain combines TRBV30 with TRBJ2-7; D might be TRBD2 (5 bases). The CDR3 is 13 residues long. Trimming pared 2 bases from V and 5 bases from J, leaving 13 bases between. Looked up from germline, CDR1 is GTSNPN and CDR2 is SVGIG (reference sequence). This chain's CDR3 is CAWSRWEYDEQYF. CDR3 sequence (DNA): TGTGCCTGGAGTCGGTGGGAGTACGACGAGCAGTACTTC.

This clone was counted a few times. V is TRBV2 and J is TRBJ2-3; the D gene is possibly TRBD1 (5 bases). This CDR3 is built from 14 residues. Per the germline V gene, CDR1 is SNHLY and CDR2 is FYNNEI. Trimming left V 0 bases short and J 4 bases short, with 8 bases between. DNA for the CDR3: TGTGCCAGCAGTGAAGCTGGCAGGGCAGATACGCAGTATTTT. Protein product: CASSEAGRADTQYF.

The V call is TRBV7-6, the J call TRBJ1-2; TRBD1 might be the D (5 bases). The CDR3 consists of 16 residues. With 1 base removed from V and 7 bases from J, the gap between germline ends came to 19 bases. In germline, CDR1 is SGHVS, CDR2 FNYEAQ. CDR3 sequence: CASSLEEGRSLSGYTF. CDR3 DNA sequence: TGTGCCAGCAGCTTAGAAGAGGGGCGGAGCCTGAGTGGCTACACCTTC.

This clone was found a few times. A junction boundary mismatches the germline segment, possibly from a read error. The J gene is TRBJ2-7, the V gene TRBV7-7; the D gene is possibly TRBD2 (6 bases). This CDR3 spans 14 amino acids. Per the germline V gene, CDR1 is SSHAT and CDR2 is FNYEAQ (reference sequence). The chain's CDR3 is CASSSGVAPYEQYF. The CDR3 DNA follows: TGTGCTAGCAGCTCGGGAGTAGCCCCCTACGAGCAGTACTTC.

The chain uses TRBV2 and TRBJ2-3; D is uncertain. This CDR3 region has 11 residues. The V end lost 4 bases, the J end lost 5 bases, and 4 bases lay between the germline ends. CDR1 SNHLY and CDR2 FYNNEI come from the germline V gene. CDR3 coding DNA: TGTGCCAGCAGTGTCATAGATACGCAGTATTTT. As protein: CASSVIDTQYF.

The J gene is TRBJ2-2, the V gene TRBV29-1, with D unclear. Germline V gives CDR1 SQVTM, CDR2 ANQGSEA. This CDR3 spans 16 amino acids. V was trimmed by 4 bases and J by 4 bases, leaving 19 bases between them. The CDR3 coding sequence is TGCAGCGTTGGGAACCCACCGGGCCACGGCACCGGGGAGCTGTTTTTT. Protein product: CSVGNPPGHGTGELFF.

This chain connects TRBV10-3 to TRBJ2-3; D is undetermined. Germline V gives CDR1 ENHRY, CDR2 SYGVKD. Between the trimmed V and J ends, which lost 0 bases and 3 bases, there was a span of 4 bases. The CDR3 has 13 residues. CDR3 loop: CAISESTTDTQYF. In DNA form, the CDR3 reads TGTGCCATCAGTGAGTCGACGACAGATACGCAGTATTTT.

This clone showed up just a few times. V usage is TRBV7-9 and J usage is TRBJ1-4, with TRBD1 matching 9 bases. The V gene's germline CDR1 is SEHNR and CDR2 FQNEAQ (reference sequence). The CDR3 extends over 14 amino acids. V shed 5 bases and J 5 bases; nucleotides not matched to a gene: 3. CDR3 residues: CASSAGQGNEKLFF. CDR3 nucleotide sequence: TGTGCCAGCAGCGCAGGACAGGGGAATGAAAAACTGTTTTTT.

V and J are TRBV5-4 and TRBJ1-1; 9 bases align to TRBD1. V was pared by 2 bases and J by 6 bases, with 2 bases of the junction left unmatched. CDR1 SGHNT and CDR2 YYREEE come from the germline V gene (reference sequence). CDR3 size: 13 residues. This CDR3 is CASSFDRGSEAFF. The CDR3 DNA sequence: TGTGCCAGCAGCTTCGACAGGGGGTCTGAAGCTTTCTTT.

J is TRBJ1-5 and V is TRBV9; D unresolved. V was clipped by 0 bases and J by 5 bases, with 12 bases between them. The germline gives CDR1 SGDLS, CDR2 YYNGEE. The CDR3 length is 15 residues. The CDR3 region has the DNA TGTGCCAGCAGCGTAGGTGGGGAGTACTATCAGCCCCAGCATTTT. Translated: CASSVGGEYYQPQHF.

The chain couples TRBV5-1 to TRBJ2-3; 7 nucleotides agree with TRBD2. Per germline, CDR1 SGHRS and CDR2 YFSETQ. V trimming: 4 bases; J trimming: 4 bases; junction bases outside the gene matches: 9. The CDR3 extends over 15 amino acids. The CDR3 reads CASSQPAGPSDTQYF. CDR3 in DNA: TGCGCCAGCAGCCAACCAGCGGGACCTTCAGATACGCAGTATTTT.

The chain links TRBV7-9 to TRBJ2-3; tentative D call: TRBD2 (5 bases). Germline lookup yields CDR1 SEHNR and CDR2 FQNEAQ (reference sequence). V was cut by 1 base and J by 2 bases, with 13 bases left in between. This CDR3 contains 16 residues. The CDR3 loop is CASSLGQGLATDTQYF. CDR3 coding DNA: TGTGCCAGCAGCTTAGGTCAAGGACTGGCCACAGATACGCAGTATTTT.

This chain joins TRBV11-3 and TRBJ2-7; D is ambiguous. CDR3 length: 15 residues. Looked up from germline, CDR1 is SGHNT and CDR2 is YENEEA. Between the trimmed V and J ends, which lost 8 bases and 3 bases, there was a span of 20 bases. Here the CDR3 DNA reads TGTGCCAGCCCTCCATTCGGCAACCCAGTCTACGAGCAGTACTTC. Amino acid sequence: CASPPFGNPVYEQYF.